The next 26 T cell receptor beta chains were all read from a single sample in a study of T cell changes during pregnancy in multiple sclerosis. Profiled with immunoSEQ multiplex PCR; TCRdb holds only in-frame clones, not every one. Of tens of thousands of clones in the sample, around 94% were seen once. Here the sequenced sample was peripheral blood, taken in the third trimester of pregnancy. These receptors were obtained from a female donor with multiple sclerosis, enrolled in a pregnancy study.

V usage is TRBV28 and J usage is TRBJ1-4; a weak D match, TRBD1 (6 bases). With 6 bases removed from V and 3 bases from J, the gap between germline ends came to 14 bases. There are 15 residues in the CDR3. Germline V gives CDR1 MDHEN, CDR2 SYDVKM. DNA for the CDR3: TGTGCCAGCAGGTACAGGGATCCTGCTAATGAAAAACTGTTTTTT. Its protein is CASRYRDPANEKLFF. The full variable domain, completed using reference TRBV28 and TRBJ1-4, is DVKVTQSSRYLVKRTGEKVFLECVQDMDHENMFWYRQDPGLGLRLIYFSYDVKMKEKGDIPEGYSVSREKKERFSLILESASTNQTSMYLCASRYRDPANEKLFFGSGTQLSVL.

This clone was picked up one time. The rearrangement links TRBV5-1 to TRBJ2-7; 9 bases align to TRBD1. V gave up 0 bases and J gave up 6 bases; unmatched junction bases: 7. The V gene's germline CDR1 is SGHRS and CDR2 YFSETQ. The CDR3 consists of 15 residues. The CDR3 sequence: CASSLGLGQGGEQYF. Here the CDR3 DNA reads TGCGCCAGCAGCTTGGGCTTGGGACAGGGCGGCGAGCAGTACTTC.

The chain has TRBV4-1 and TRBJ2-3; 8 bases agree with TRBD1. J was trimmed by 4 bases and V by 3 bases; bases with no gene match: 15. The germline gives CDR1 MGHRA, CDR2 YSYEKL. The CDR3 runs to 18 residues. The CDR3 loop reads CASSHTILRGQGSDTQYF. DNA for the CDR3: TGCGCCAGCAGCCACACCATTCTTCGTGGACAGGGCTCAGATACGCAGTATTTT.

The gene calls are TRBV4-1 and TRBJ1-5, with D maybe TRBD1 (6 bases). Germline CDR1 is MGHRA and CDR2 is YSYEKL. V shed 4 bases and J shed 7 bases, with 14 bases lying between them. The CDR3 is made up of 14 amino acids. The CDR3 sequence: CASSPPGEWQPQHF. In DNA, the CDR3 is TGCGCCAGCAGCCCTCCAGGGGAATGGCAGCCCCAGCATTTT.

The chain is built from TRBV29-1 and TRBJ1-1; TRBD1 agrees at 10 bases. The germline V gene encodes CDR1 SQVTM and CDR2 ANQGSEA. This CDR3 comprises 13 residues. The ends lost 7 bases at V and 4 bases at J; junction bases unmatched: 6. The CDR3 DNA is TGCAGCGCGGACAGGGGGAGGAGCACTGAAGCTTTCTTT. Translated, it gives CSADRGRSTEAFF.

The V call is TRBV25-1, the J call TRBJ2-3; TRBD1 matches at 7 bases. CDR1 is MGHDK, CDR2 SYGVNS, per germline. Germline trimming cut 8 bases from V and 4 bases from J; bases unmatched to any gene: 15. This CDR3 region has 16 residues. For the CDR3, the DNA is TGTGCCAGCCATTGGTATAGGGGGCTAGGAGCAGATACGCAGTATTTT. This sequence encodes CASHWYRGLGADTQYF.

This chain joins TRBV27 and TRBJ1-5; TRBD1 might be the D (5 bases). Deletions cut 10 bases from V and 2 bases from J, with 12 bases between. Germline CDR1 MNHEY, CDR2 SMNVEV (reference sequence). The CDR3 has 13 residues. The chain's CDR3 is CATSRGGNQPQHF. The CDR3 DNA follows: TGTGCCACCTCTCGGGGGGGCAATCAGCCCCAGCATTTT.

The chain links TRBV4-1 to TRBJ1-4; the D is unclear. V lost 1 base and J 1 base, leaving 13 bases between the germline ends. In germline, CDR1 is MGHRA, CDR2 YSYEKL. This CDR3 region has 17 residues. CDR3 coding DNA: TGCGCCAGCAGCCAAGGAGATAGTCGTGGAACTAATGAAAAACTGTTTTTT. Amino acids: CASSQGDSRGTNEKLFF.

The chain recombines TRBV9 with TRBJ2-1; 9 nucleotides match TRBD1. Per germline, CDR1 SGDLS and CDR2 YYNGEE. This CDR3 contains 15 residues. The V gene end was trimmed by 4 bases and the J gene end by 10 bases; junction bases not matched to a gene: 12. CDR3 protein: CASSLKGQGLREQFF. As DNA, the CDR3 is TGTGCCAGCAGCCTGAAGGGACAGGGCCTTAGGGAGCAGTTCTTC.

V gene TRBV7-2 combines with J gene TRBJ1-3; TRBD1 might be the D (5 bases). Trimming pared 1 base from V and 6 bases from J, leaving 13 bases between. CDR3 length equals 15 residues. Germline V gene sequence: CDR1 SGHTA, CDR2 FQGNSA. The CDR3 loop is CASSLEPGSINTIYF. Here the CDR3 DNA reads TGTGCCAGCAGCTTAGAACCAGGGTCAATAAACACCATATATTTT.

The rearrangement joins TRBV27 to TRBJ2-7; 9 bases are a match to TRBD2. V lost 5 bases to trimming and J lost 4 bases; unmatched junction nucleotides: 9. The CDR3 is made up of 15 amino acids. Per germline, CDR1 MNHEY and CDR2 SMNVEV (reference sequence). The CDR3 is CASSPSAGGGYEQYF. CDR3 nucleotide sequence: TGTGCCAGCAGTCCATCAGCGGGAGGAGGATACGAGCAGTACTTC.

This sequence joins TRBV11-3 and TRBJ2-1; D is possibly TRBD2 (6 bases). Trimming removed 1 base at V and 6 bases at J, with 19 bases between. Germline assignment: CDR1 SGHNT and CDR2 YENEEA. CDR3 length: 17 residues. CDR3 region: CASSLGSAASATNEQFF. In nucleotides, the CDR3 is TGTGCCAGCAGCTTAGGGAGCGCGGCTAGCGCTACCAATGAGCAGTTCTTC.

The chain combines TRBV18 with TRBJ1-1, with D unclear. The V and J ends lost 1 base and 0 bases respectively, with 6 bases between them. Germline CDR1 and CDR2: KGHSH and LQKENI. The CDR3 runs 14 residues. CDR3 region: CASSPRTVNTEAFF. CDR3 sequence (DNA): TGTGCCAGCTCACCACGCACTGTGAACACTGAAGCTTTCTTT.

The V and J genes are TRBV14 and TRBJ2-3; D is possibly TRBD2 (7 bases). CDR1 SGHDN and CDR2 FVKESK come from the germline V gene. Trimming removed 2 bases from V and 2 bases from J, with 14 bases in between. This CDR3 is 16 amino acids long. CDR3 in amino acids: CASSQKGGTHTDTQYF. The CDR3 DNA is TGTGCCAGCAGCCAAAAGGGGGGGACACACACAGATACGCAGTATTTT.

CDR3 sequence (DNA): TGTGCCAGCAGCTTGATCACTAGCGGGACCTACGAGCAGTACTTC. This encodes CASSLITSGTYEQYF. V and J are TRBV5-5 and TRBJ2-7; 10 nucleotides match TRBD2. CDR1 and CDR2 (germline): SGHKS, YYEKEE (reference sequence). CDR3 length: 15 residues. V lost 1 base to trimming and J lost 2 bases; unmatched junction nucleotides: 3.

The rearrangement joins TRBV6-5 to TRBJ2-5; 7 bases line up with TRBD1. J lost 4 bases, V lost 5 bases, and 7 bases had no gene match. CDR1 and CDR2 (germline): MNHEY, SVGAGI. The length of the CDR3 is 14 residues. The CDR3 loop is CASSTGTVGETQYF. Here the CDR3 DNA reads TGTGCCAGCAGTACGGGGACAGTGGGAGAGACCCAGTACTTC.

This chain links TRBV27 with TRBJ2-7, with 13 nucleotides matching TRBD2. The CDR3 runs to 14 residues. In germline, CDR1 is MNHEY, CDR2 SMNVEV (reference sequence). The J segment lost 6 bases and the V segment lost 5 bases, leaving 4 bases of the junction unmatched. The CDR3 protein is CASSLRTSGGEQYF. The CDR3, as DNA: TGTGCCAGCAGTCTAAGGACTAGCGGGGGCGAGCAGTACTTC.

This CDR3 is CAWKPRTITAGELFF. CDR3 coding DNA: TGTGCCTGGAAACCACGAACCATCACCGCGGGGGAGCTGTTTTTT. This chain uses TRBV30 with TRBJ2-2; D remains unclear. V lost 4 bases, J lost 8 bases, and 20 bases lay in between. The CDR3 runs to 15 residues. From germline, CDR1 is GTSNPN and CDR2 SVGIG (reference sequence).

The gene calls are TRBV12-5 and TRBJ2-1; D is possibly TRBD2 (6 bases). The length of the CDR3 is 16 residues. V lost 2 bases and J lost 4, with 15 bases in between. Germline V lookup: CDR1 LGHNT, CDR2 FRNRAP. The CDR3 region has the DNA TGTGCTAGTGGTTTGTCTTCGGGAGTAAGATACAATGAGCAGTTCTTC. Encoded protein: CASGLSSGVRYNEQFF.

This chain connects TRBV30 to TRBJ2-3, with 11 bases lining up with TRBD2. The germline CDR1 and CDR2 sequences are GTSNPN and SVGIG (reference sequence). The CDR3 consists of 15 residues. V shed 1 base, J shed 4 bases, and the junction held 4 bases outside the gene matches. As DNA, the CDR3 is TGTGCCTGGAGTGCGACTAGCGGGACCTCAGATACGCAGTATTTT. Amino acid sequence: CAWSATSGTSDTQYF. The full variable domain, in which reference TRBV30 and TRBJ2-3 provide the parts outside the CDR3, is SQTIHQWPATLVQPVGSPLSLECTVEGTSNPNLYWYRQAAGRGLQLLFYSVGIGQISSEVPQNLSASRPQDRQFILSSKKLLLSDSGFYLCAWSATSGTSDTQYFGPGTRLTVL.

This clone is a singleton in its sample. This sequence joins TRBV5-8 and TRBJ2-1, with unresolved D. This CDR3 spans 15 amino acids. V was pared by 0 bases and J by 1 base, with 8 bases between. CDR1 and CDR2 from the germline V gene are SGHTS and YDEGEE. Here the CDR3 DNA reads TGTGCCAGCAGCTTGGTCGTCCTATCCTACAATGAGCAGTTCTTC. Translated, it gives CASSLVVLSYNEQFF.

The chain employs TRBV19 and TRBJ2-7, with 10 bases lining up with TRBD1. CDR1 LNHDA and CDR2 SQIVND come from the germline V gene (reference sequence). Losses at the gene ends were 6 bases for V and 4 bases for J; bases not matched to a gene: 3. CDR3 length: 13 residues. The CDR3 DNA follows: TGTGCCAGTAGCGGGACAGGGGCTTACGAGCAGTACTTC. Its translation is CASSGTGAYEQYF.

The rearrangement uses TRBV11-3 and TRBJ1-2; TRBD1 aligns across 9 bases. The J segment lost 4 bases and the V segment lost 3 bases, leaving 9 bases of the junction unmatched. Germline V gene sequence: CDR1 SGHNT, CDR2 YENEEA. This CDR3 comprises 16 residues. The CDR3 sequence is CASSFQRDRDSYGYTF. The CDR3 DNA reads TGTGCCAGCAGCTTCCAGAGGGACAGGGACTCCTATGGCTACACCTTC.

As concerns this clone: At the DNA level, this CDR3 is encoded by other sequences in the same sample as well. The chain employs TRBV14 and TRBJ1-1; no definite D call. The CDR3 is made up of 13 amino acids. V gave up 0 bases and J gave up 7 bases, with 9 bases separating them. CDR1 is SGHDN and CDR2 is FVKESK in the germline V gene. The CDR3 nucleotides read TGTGCCAGCAGCCAAGACCCGCGGGGTGAAGCTTTCTTT. Translated: CASSQDPRGEAFF.

Here the CDR3 reads CASSLAQGAHEQYF. CDR3 bases: TGCGCCAGCAGCTTAGCACAGGGGGCCCACGAGCAGTACTTC. V gene TRBV5-1 combines with J gene TRBJ2-7; 9 nucleotides line up with TRBD1. Germline CDR1 reads SGHRS; CDR2 reads YFSETQ. With V trimmed by 2 bases and J by 5 bases, 5 bases remained unmatched. This CDR3 region has 14 residues.

V usage is TRBV2 and J usage is TRBJ1-4; D is ambiguous. Germline V gene sequence: CDR1 SNHLY, CDR2 FYNNEI. There are 16 residues in the CDR3. With 6 bases removed from V and 7 bases from J, the gap between germline ends came to 21 bases. CDR3 region: CASRDGSAVVGEKLFF. The CDR3 nucleotides are TGTGCCAGCAGAGACGGTAGTGCGGTTGTCGGTGAAAAACTGTTTTTT.